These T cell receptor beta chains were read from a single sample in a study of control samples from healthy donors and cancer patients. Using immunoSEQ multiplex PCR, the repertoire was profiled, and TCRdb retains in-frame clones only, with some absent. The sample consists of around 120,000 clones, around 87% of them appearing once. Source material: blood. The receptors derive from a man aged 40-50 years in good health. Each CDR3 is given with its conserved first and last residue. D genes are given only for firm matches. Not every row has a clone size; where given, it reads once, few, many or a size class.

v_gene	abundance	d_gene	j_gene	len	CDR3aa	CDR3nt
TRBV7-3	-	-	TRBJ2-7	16	CASSLTSGLSPYEQYF	TGTGCCAGCAGCTTAACTTCGGGGCTCTCGCCCTACGAGCAGTACTTC
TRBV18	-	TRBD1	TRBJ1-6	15	CASSGSGTGDSPLHF	TGTGCCAGCTCAGGTTCCGGGACAGGGGATTCACCCCTCCACTTT
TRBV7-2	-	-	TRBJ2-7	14	CASSLTPAGFEQYF	TGTGCCAGCAGCTTAACCCCTGCAGGTTTCGAGCAGTACTTC
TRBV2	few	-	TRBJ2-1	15	CASSEWAGSNNEQFF	TGTGCCAGCAGTGAATGGGCGGGGAGCAACAATGAGCAGTTCTTC
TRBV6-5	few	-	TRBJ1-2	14	CASTIAGSNYGYTF	TGTGCCAGCACTATCGCAGGGTCTAACTATGGCTACACCTTC
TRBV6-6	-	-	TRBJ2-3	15	CASSYFRGGTDTQYF	TGTGCCAGCAGTTACTTTAGGGGGGGCACAGATACGCAGTATTTT
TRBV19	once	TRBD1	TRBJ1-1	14	CASRDRGRNTEAFF	TGTGCCAGTAGGGACAGGGGGCGGAACACTGAAGCTTTCTTT
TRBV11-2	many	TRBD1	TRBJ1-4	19	CASSSNGQGLGGTNEKLFF	TGTGCCAGCAGCTCGAATGGACAGGGGTTGGGTGGAACTAATGAAAAACTGTTTTTT
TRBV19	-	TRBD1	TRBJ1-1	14	CASFADRAFNEAFF	TGTGCCAGTTTTGCGGACAGGGCATTTAATGAAGCTTTCTTT
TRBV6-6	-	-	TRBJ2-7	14	CASSYYRSYYEQYF	TGTGCCAGCAGTTACTACAGGAGTTACTACGAGCAGTACTTC
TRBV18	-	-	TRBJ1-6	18	CASSPQPEQSSYNSPLHF	TGTGCCAGCTCACCCCAACCCGAACAGAGCTCCTATAATTCACCCCTCCACTTT
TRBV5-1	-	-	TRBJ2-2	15	CASSLVQTRTGELFF	TGCGCCAGCAGCTTGGTTCAGACTCGCACCGGGGAGCTGTTTTTT
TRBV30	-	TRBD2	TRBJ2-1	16	CAWSVRGLAGNNEQFF	TGTGCCTGGAGTGTAAGGGGCCTAGCGGGGAACAATGAGCAGTTCTTC
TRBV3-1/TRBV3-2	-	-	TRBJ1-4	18	CASSQDQVVHRLNEKLFF	TGTGCCAGCAGCCAAGATCAAGTGGTACACCGCCTGAATGAAAAACTGTTTTTT
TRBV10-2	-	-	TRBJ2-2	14	CASRAGLHTGELFF	TGCGCCAGCAGGGCAGGGCTACACACCGGGGAGCTGTTTTTT
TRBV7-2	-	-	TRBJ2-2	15	CASSSNGGNTGELFF	TGTGCCAGCAGCTCCAACGGGGGGAACACCGGGGAGCTGTTTTTT
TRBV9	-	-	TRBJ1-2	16	CASSLKGTAGAGGYTF	TGTGCCAGCAGCCTCAAGGGGACCGCGGGCGCGGGAGGCTACACCTTC
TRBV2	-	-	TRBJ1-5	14	CASSVLYSNQPQHF	TGTGCCAGCAGTGTACTCTATAGCAATCAGCCCCAGCATTTT
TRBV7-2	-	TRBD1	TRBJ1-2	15	CASKRDRGNARGYTF	TGTGCCAGCAAAAGGGACAGGGGGAACGCTCGTGGCTACACCTTC
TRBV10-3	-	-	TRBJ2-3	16	CAISGEEGASTDTQYF	TGTGCCATCAGTGGGGAGGAGGGGGCTAGCACAGATACGCAGTATTTT
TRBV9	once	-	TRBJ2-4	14	CASSTGLAKNIQYF	TGTGCCAGCAGCACAGGGCTAGCCAAAAACATTCAGTACTTC
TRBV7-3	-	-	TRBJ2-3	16	CASSLTKESSTDTQYF	TGTGCCAGCAGCTTAACAAAGGAATCTAGCACAGATACGCAGTATTTT
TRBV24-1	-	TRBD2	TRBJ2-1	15	CATSDSLAGIYEQFF	TGTGCCACCAGTGATTCCCTAGCGGGGATCTATGAGCAGTTCTTC
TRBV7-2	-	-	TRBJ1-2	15	CASSLGGRANYGYTF	TGTGCCAGCAGCTTAGGAGGCAGGGCCAACTATGGCTACACCTTC
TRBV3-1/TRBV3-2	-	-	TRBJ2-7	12	CASSQTGVEQYF	TGTGCCAGCAGCCAAACGGGGGTCGAGCAGTACTTC
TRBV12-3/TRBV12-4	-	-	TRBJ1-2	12	CASLEGQLGYTF	TGTGCCAGCCTCGAAGGACAACTAGGCTACACCTTC
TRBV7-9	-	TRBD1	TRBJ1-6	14	CASSSGQGVSPLHF	TGTGCCAGCAGCTCGGGACAGGGGGTTTCACCCCTCCACTTT
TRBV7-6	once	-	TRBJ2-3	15	CASSEQGTQRDTQYF	TGTGCCAGCAGCGAGCAGGGGACGCAAAGAGATACGCAGTATTTT
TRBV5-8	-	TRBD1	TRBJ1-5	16	CASSFLAGGRNQPQHF	TGTGCCAGCAGCTTTTTGGCAGGGGGTCGAAATCAGCCCCAGCATTTT
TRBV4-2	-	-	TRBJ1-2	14	CASSQITGYYGYTF	TGTGCCAGCAGCCAAATAACAGGGTACTATGGCTACACCTTC
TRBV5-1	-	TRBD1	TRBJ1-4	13	CASSWTGPEKLFF	TGCGCCAGCAGCTGGACAGGGCCGGAAAAACTGTTTTTT
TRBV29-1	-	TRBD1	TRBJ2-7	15	CSVQQWDRATYEQYF	TGCAGCGTCCAACAATGGGACAGGGCGACCTACGAGCAGTACTTC
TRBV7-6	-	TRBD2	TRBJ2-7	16	CASSLVSAGGAYEQYF	TGTGCCAGCAGCTTAGTTTCGGCGGGGGGGGCCTACGAGCAGTACTTC
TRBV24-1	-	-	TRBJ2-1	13	CATSDYGYLEQFF	TGTGCCACCAGTGATTACGGCTACCTGGAGCAGTTCTTC
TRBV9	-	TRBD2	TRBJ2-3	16	CASSVDASGRTDTQYF	TGTGCCAGCAGCGTAGATGCTAGCGGCCGCACAGATACGCAGTATTTT
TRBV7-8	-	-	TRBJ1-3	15	CASSRVGGSGNTIYF	TGTGCCAGCAGCCGCGTTGGGGGATCTGGAAACACCATATATTTT
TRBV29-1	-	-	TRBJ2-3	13	CSVEDDGTDTQYF	TGCAGCGTTGAAGATGACGGCACAGATACGCAGTATTTT
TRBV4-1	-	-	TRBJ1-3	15	CASSQDLGRGNTIYF	TGCGCCAGCAGCCAAGATTTAGGGAGAGGAAACACCATATATTTT
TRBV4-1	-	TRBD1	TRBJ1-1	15	CASSRSYRGETEAFF	TGCGCCAGCAGCCGCTCCTACAGGGGAGAGACTGAAGCTTTCTTT
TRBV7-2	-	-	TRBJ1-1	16	CASSLGQGRWNTEAFF	TGTGCCAGCAGCTTGGGGCAGGGGCGATGGAACACTGAAGCTTTCTTT
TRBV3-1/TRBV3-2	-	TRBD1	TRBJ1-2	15	CASSRGQGPNYGYTF	TGTGCCAGCAGCCGCGGACAGGGGCCTAACTATGGCTACACCTTC
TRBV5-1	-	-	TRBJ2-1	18	CANPYKINRASPYNEQFF	TGCGCCAACCCCTATAAGATTAACAGGGCTTCCCCCTACAATGAGCAGTTCTTC
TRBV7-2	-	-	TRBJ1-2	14	CASSSQGSNYGYTF	TGTGCCAGCAGCTCGCAAGGGTCTAACTATGGCTACACCTTC
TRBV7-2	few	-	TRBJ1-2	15	CASSFSWSENYGYTF	TGTGCCAGCAGCTTTTCTTGGAGCGAAAACTATGGCTACACCTTC
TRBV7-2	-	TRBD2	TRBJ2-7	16	CASSLIGLAGIGEQYF	TGTGCCAGCAGCTTAATTGGACTAGCGGGGATCGGCGAGCAGTACTTC
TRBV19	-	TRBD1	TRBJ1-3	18	CASSIRPDRGSSGNTIYF	TGTGCCAGTAGTATTCGGCCGGACAGGGGGAGCTCTGGAAACACCATATATTTT
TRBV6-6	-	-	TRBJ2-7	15	CASSRDLFSANEQYF	TGTGCCAGCAGCCGTGACCTATTTAGCGCGAACGAGCAGTACTTC
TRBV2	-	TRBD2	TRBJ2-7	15	CASTTQRGISYEQYF	TGTGCCAGCACCACACAGCGGGGAATCAGCTACGAGCAGTACTTC
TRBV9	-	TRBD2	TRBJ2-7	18	CASSADGLAGGLSYEQYF	TGTGCCAGCAGCGCCGACGGACTAGCGGGGGGGCTGAGCTACGAGCAGTACTTC
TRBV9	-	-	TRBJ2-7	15	CASSVNPSRAYEQYF	TGTGCCAGCAGCGTAAACCCATCGAGGGCCTACGAGCAGTACTTC
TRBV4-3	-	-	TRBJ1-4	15	CASSQDWSQGEKLFF	TGCGCCAGCAGCCAAGATTGGTCCCAGGGTGAAAAACTGTTTTTT
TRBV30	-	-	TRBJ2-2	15	CAWRRDGGPTGELFF	TGTGCCTGGAGACGTGACGGGGGCCCCACCGGGGAGCTGTTTTTT
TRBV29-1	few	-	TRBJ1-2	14	CSVETAKASYGYTF	TGCAGCGTTGAGACAGCGAAGGCCTCCTATGGCTACACCTTC